Shown below are 11 T cell receptor beta chains from a single sample sequenced in a study of T-cell memory formation after mild COVID-19. TCRdb ran MiXCR on the 5' RACE reads and lists one entry per CDR3 protein. Of 300,000 to 400,000 distinct CDR3 sequences in the sample, 20% to 25% were seen once. The sample was PBMCs or a T cell subset sorted from them (not recorded which). The receptor set was obtained from an adult woman who had mild COVID-19 (a few samples of this study predate the infection). Cell type and time point are not known.

V gene TRBV9 combines with J gene TRBJ2-7, with D tentatively TRBD1 (5 bases). Trimming shortened V by 0 bases and J by 5 bases, and 12 bases separated the two germline ends. Germline V gives CDR1 SGDLS, CDR2 YYNGEE. This CDR3 contains 14 residues. The CDR3 protein is CASSVDDSSDEQYF. CDR3 coding DNA: TGTGCCAGCAGCGTAGACGACAGCAGCGACGAGCAGTACTTC.

This clonotype showed up just once. V is TRBV7-2 and J is TRBJ2-6; D might be TRBD1 (5 bases). This CDR3 region has 16 residues. The germline V gene has CDR1 SGHTA and CDR2 FQGNSA. V gave up 4 bases and J gave up 4 bases, with 14 bases separating them. CDR3 loop: CASSSLQGPGANVLTF. In nucleotides, the CDR3 is TGTGCCAGCAGCTCCCTGCAGGGTCCGGGGGCCAACGTCCTGACTTTC.

This chain connects TRBV21-1 to TRBJ2-7; the listed D gene, TRBD2, was not tested against the DNA. TRBV21-1 is marked as a pseudogene. CDR3 length equals 17 residues. CDR3 in DNA: TGTGCCAGCAACGGGACTAGCGGAGGGAGCGGAAGATACGAGCAGTACTTC. Translated, it gives CASNGTSGGSGRYEQYF.

The chain combines TRBV2 with TRBJ2-3; D is undetermined. The length of the CDR3 is 12 residues. The germline V gene has CDR1 SNHLY and CDR2 FYNNEI. V dropped 11 bases and J dropped 2 bases, with 11 bases sitting between them. CDR3 in amino acids: CAVANLTDTQYF. For the CDR3, the DNA is TGTGCCGTCGCTAATCTCACAGATACGCAGTATTTT.

This clonotype has at least ten counts. The chain combines TRBV3-1 with TRBJ2-3; D unresolved. The CDR3 length is 16 residues. Trimming removed 4 bases at V and 0 bases at J, with 14 bases between. The germline gives CDR1 LGHDT, CDR2 YNNKEL (reference sequence). For the CDR3, the DNA is TGTGCCAGCAGCCCTAAGGAGACCCCTAGCACAGATACGCAGTATTTT. Protein: CASSPKETPSTDTQYF.

This clonotype was seen more than once but under ten times. This sequence joins TRBV12-3 or TRBV12-4 and TRBJ2-1, with D hard to call. V was clipped by 7 bases and J by 8 bases, with 9 bases between them. The CDR3 is made up of 11 amino acids. The CDR3 sequence: CASTPGYEQFF. The CDR3 DNA reads TGTGCCAGCACCCCTGGTTATGAGCAGTTCTTC.

This clonotype turned up a few times. The chain is built from TRBV27 and TRBJ2-7, with D hard to call. Trimming removed 2 bases at V and 3 bases at J, with 8 bases between. CDR3 length equals 13 residues. CDR1 is MNHEY, CDR2 SMNVEV, per germline (reference sequence). The chain's CDR3 is CASSLRPNYEQYF. For the CDR3, the DNA is TGTGCCAGCAGTTTAAGGCCTAACTACGAGCAGTACTTC.

The chain combines TRBV5-1 with TRBJ1-1; D gene unclear. Germline assignment: CDR1 SGHRS and CDR2 YFSETQ. CDR3 length: 15 residues. V was clipped by 2 bases and J by 1 base, with 12 bases between them. The CDR3 DNA reads as TGCGCCAGCAGCTTACAAACGCGACAGAACACTGAAGCTTTCTTT. It codes for CASSLQTRQNTEAFF.

Of note for this clonotype: Sequence at one end of the junction differs from germline and may be a read error. The chain uses TRBV7-2 and TRBJ2-2; 7 positions agree with TRBD2. The CDR3 is made up of 15 amino acids. The V gene's germline CDR1 is SGHTA and CDR2 FQGNSA. CDR3 in amino acids: CATSLRTRDIGELFF. In DNA form, the CDR3 reads TGTGCCACCAGCCTCCGGACTAGAGATATCGGGGAGCTGTTTTTT.

This chain links TRBV7-9 with TRBJ2-5; weak D call: TRBD2 (6 bases). The CDR3 has 14 residues. Germline V gene data show CDR1 as SEHNR and CDR2 as FQNEAQ (reference sequence). Trimming shortened V by 1 base and J by 5 bases, and 11 bases separated the two germline ends. The CDR3 DNA reads TGTGCCAGCAGCTTAGTACCAGCGGGTGAGACCCAGTACTTC. Protein product: CASSLVPAGETQYF.

The chain links TRBV13 to TRBJ2-2; 9 positions agree with TRBD2. The CDR3 has 18 amino acids. The germline V gene encodes CDR1 PRHDT and CDR2 FYEKMQ (reference sequence). V trimming: 5 bases; J trimming: 5 bases; junction bases outside the gene matches: 15. This CDR3 reads CASSPAGSGRGRTGELFF. The CDR3 DNA reads as TGTGCCAGCAGCCCAGCTGGTAGCGGGAGAGGTAGGACCGGGGAGCTGTTTTTT.